This T cell receptor (beta chain) appears in the sequencing data of a study of blood T cells in healthy people across ages. Note on this clonotype: The antigen remains unidentified.

The study's findings and limits: When set beside aged donors, long-lived donors presented more naive CD4+ cells and higher diversity.

V dropped 6 bases and J dropped 4 bases, with 13 bases sitting between them. This CDR3 has 13 residues. A sample-barcoded 5' primer and a J-beta primer mix were used in a second PCR of roughly 7 to 11 cycles. Carrying 12 random nucleotides, a template-switch adaptor labeled each individual cDNA molecule. Via MiXCR, TCRdb re-called the 5' RACE reads, giving one row per CDR3 protein. This table holds about 640,000 distinct CDR3 sequences, roughly 50% found once. The source material was blood. The sequence was collected from a man in his 60s in good health. The V gene is TRBV12-3 or TRBV12-4, the J gene TRBJ2-7, with D possibly matching TRBD1 (5 bases). The CDR3 reads CASSRRRTYEQYF. CDR3 bases: TGTGCCAGCAGCCGAAGGCGGACATACGAGCAGTACTTC.